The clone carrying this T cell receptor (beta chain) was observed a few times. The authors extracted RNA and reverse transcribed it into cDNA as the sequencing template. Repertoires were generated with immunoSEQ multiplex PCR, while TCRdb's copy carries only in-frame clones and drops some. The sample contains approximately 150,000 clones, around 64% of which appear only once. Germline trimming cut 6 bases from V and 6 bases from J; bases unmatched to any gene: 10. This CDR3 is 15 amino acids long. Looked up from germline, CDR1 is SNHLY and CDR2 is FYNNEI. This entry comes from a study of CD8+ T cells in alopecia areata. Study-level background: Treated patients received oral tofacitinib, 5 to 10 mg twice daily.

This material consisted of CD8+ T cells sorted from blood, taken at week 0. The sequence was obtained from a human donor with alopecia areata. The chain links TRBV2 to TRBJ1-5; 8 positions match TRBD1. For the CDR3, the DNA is TGTGCCAGCAGCCCGGACAGGGCGCCCGGTCAGCCCCAGCATTTT. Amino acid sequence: CASSPDRAPGQPQHF.